Below, one T cell receptor (beta chain) is given with its context. Its antigen is currently not known. It has no much larger one-base neighbor in the sample; base qualities were not kept. The CDR3 starts with the cysteine, ends with the phenylalanine, and has 15 residues. The kept DNA is CDR3 alone, 45 bases in frame from the first base. The germline V gene encodes CDR1 GTSNPN and CDR2 SVGIG (reference sequence). V drops 3 bases and J drops 0 bases, leaving 12 bases in between. This record belongs to a study of beta chain features in type 1 diabetes (dated by TCRdb to about 2018). About the full investigation: No differences in mean age, gender distribution, total cell number or subset yield were found between patients and healthy donors. Across all samples, almost 110 million sorted cells were examined, and cell number per subset correlated strongly with RNA yield. The study compared TCRB repertoires of sorted circulating CD4+ T cell subsets between recently diagnosed type 1 diabetes patients and matched healthy donors. Naive and central memory subsets were obtained from all 28 donors, but regulatory and stem cell-like memory subsets were isolated from only 8 patients and 8 healthy donors. What the research found in general, with its limitations: At VDJ recombination sites, type 1 diabetes patients had fewer insertions and more deleted nucleotides, which implies abnormalities in thymic rearrangement. Because cDNA was sequenced instead of genomic DNA, activated cells with high expression could be over-represented, although the groups did not differ in activation or CD3 levels. Shorter templates might be favored by PCR, yet because patient and control samples were amplified and corrected together, any such skew would affect both groups equally. Naive, central memory and regulatory TCRB repertoires appeared more similar among patients than among healthy donors. Because small numbers of individuals were included in the HLA sub-analyses, any influence of HLA type on TCRB rearrangement was left unresolved. Type 1 diabetes patients showed a moderate but significant shortening of TCRB CDR3 length in all four CD4+ subsets.

Each donor gave one peripheral blood draw, roughly 0.11 L on average, collected into heparinised tubes. Naive, central memory, regulatory and stem cell-like memory CD4+ T cells were sorted on a BD FACSAria II using a panel including CD45RO, CCR7, CD25, CD127, CD95 and CD27. A purity above 98% was achieved for all sorted populations. Right away, PBMCs were isolated by Lymphoprep density gradient centrifugation and were stained directly, with no culture step. Samples were stained and sorted in pairs, with one healthy donor and one patient per experiment, so that batch effects were minimized. The entire amount of isolated RNA was reverse transcribed using the High Capacity cDNA Reverse Transcription Kit, so the sequenced TCRB transcripts were expressed ones. Naive, central memory and regulatory T cell samples underwent deep immunoSEQ sequencing, averaging about 3.57 million total reads per sample. Sorted cells were lysed in RLT buffer, and RNA was extracted using DNase-treated RNeasy Micro or Mini kits according to cell number. Each cell subset was processed separately to prevent cross-contamination, with patient and healthy donor samples processed together. The immunoSEQ multiplex PCR was used to amplify TCRB sequences from cDNA, generating 87-bp fragments that spanned the CDR3 region. Sequencing of the amplicons was performed on the Illumina HiSeq platform. From the authors' description of their analysis: PCR bias was computationally corrected using synthetic template baselines, reads within Hamming distance 2 were collapsed, and singletons that could not be merged were discarded. Reads were aligned to IMGT to assign V, D and J genes, CDR3 length, and insertions or deletions at six rearrangement sites. Within each subset, clonotype counts were normalized to sorted cell number, after which true diversity and Gini coefficients were computed with the tcR R package. Repertoire sharing was quantified using the overlap coefficient calculated on TCRB nucleotide sequences. The table was pulled from immuneACCESS by TCRdb, which kept in-frame rearrangements only. Such tables lose some clones; where checked, under half of the loss comes from unresolved V genes, and the rest has no known cause. The V and J calls and clone size were taken over from that table, and D and trimming were inferred from the DNA. The sample has some 150,000 clones on record, 7% to 10% of them singletons. The ten biggest clones cover 0.68% of the sample.

The TCR originated in a man between 18 and 29 years old in good health. Sequencing was performed on central memory CD4+ T cells from blood. Recombination connected TRBV30 to TRBJ1-5; the D gene is possibly TRBD1, with 5 bases matching. The CDR3 reads as follows: CAWSLGGTSNQPQHF. The DNA sequence is TGTGCCTGGAGCTTGGGGGGGACTAGCAATCAGCCCCAGCATTTT.